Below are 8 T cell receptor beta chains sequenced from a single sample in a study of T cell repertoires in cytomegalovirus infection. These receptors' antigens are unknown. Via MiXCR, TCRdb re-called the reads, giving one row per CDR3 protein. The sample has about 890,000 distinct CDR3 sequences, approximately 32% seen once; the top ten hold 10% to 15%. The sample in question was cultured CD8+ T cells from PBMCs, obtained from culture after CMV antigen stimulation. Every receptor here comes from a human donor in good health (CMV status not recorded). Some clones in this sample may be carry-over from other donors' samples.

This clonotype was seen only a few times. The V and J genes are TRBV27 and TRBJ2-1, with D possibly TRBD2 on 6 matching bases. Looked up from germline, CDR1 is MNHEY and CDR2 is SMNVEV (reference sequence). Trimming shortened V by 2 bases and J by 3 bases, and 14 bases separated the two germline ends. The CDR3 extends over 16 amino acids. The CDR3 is CASSLGGALLYNEQFF. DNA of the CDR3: TGTGCCAGCAGTTTAGGCGGGGCCCTACTCTACAATGAGCAGTTCTTC.

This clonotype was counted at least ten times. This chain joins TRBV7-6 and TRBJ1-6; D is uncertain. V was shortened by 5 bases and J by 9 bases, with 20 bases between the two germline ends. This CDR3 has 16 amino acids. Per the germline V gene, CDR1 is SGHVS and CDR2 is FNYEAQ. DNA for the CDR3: TGTGCCAGCAGCCCGAAGCACGGGAACTCGGGTTCACCCCTCCACTTT. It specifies CASSPKHGNSGSPLHF.

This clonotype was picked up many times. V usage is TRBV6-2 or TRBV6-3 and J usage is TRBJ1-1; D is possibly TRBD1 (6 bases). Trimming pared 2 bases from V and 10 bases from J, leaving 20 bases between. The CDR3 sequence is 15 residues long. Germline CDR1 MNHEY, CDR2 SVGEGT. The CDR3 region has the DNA TGTGCCAGCAGTTACCGGCCAGGGGAACCTTGGGGAGCTTTCTTT. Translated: CASSYRPGEPWGAFF.

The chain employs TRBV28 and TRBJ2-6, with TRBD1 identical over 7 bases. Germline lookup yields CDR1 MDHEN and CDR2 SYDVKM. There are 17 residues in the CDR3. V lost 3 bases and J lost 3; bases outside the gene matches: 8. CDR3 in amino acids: CASSLNSGGGGANVLTF. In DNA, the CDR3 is TGTGCCAGCAGTTTGAATTCAGGGGGTGGTGGGGCCAACGTCCTGACTTTC. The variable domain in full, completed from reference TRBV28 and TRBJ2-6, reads DVKVTQSSRYLVKRTGEKVFLECVQDMDHENMFWYRQDPGLGLRLIYFSYDVKMKEKGDIPEGYSVSREKKERFSLILESASTNQTSMYLCASSLNSGGGGANVLTFGAGSRLTVL.

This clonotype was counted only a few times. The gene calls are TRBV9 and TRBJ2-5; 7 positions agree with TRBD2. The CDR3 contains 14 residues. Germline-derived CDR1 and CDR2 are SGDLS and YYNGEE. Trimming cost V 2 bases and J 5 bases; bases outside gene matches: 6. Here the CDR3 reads CASSVGGGPETQYF. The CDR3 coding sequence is TGTGCCAGCAGCGTTGGCGGGGGTCCCGAGACCCAGTACTTC.

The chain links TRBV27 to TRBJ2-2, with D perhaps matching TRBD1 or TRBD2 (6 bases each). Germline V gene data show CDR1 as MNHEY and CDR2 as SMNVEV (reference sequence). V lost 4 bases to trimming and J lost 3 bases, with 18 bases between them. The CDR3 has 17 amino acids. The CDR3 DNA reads TGTGCCAGCAGTTCTCGGGGAAGGGGGGTGGACACCGGGGAGCTGTTTTTT. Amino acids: CASSSRGRGVDTGELFF.

The CDR3 spells CASSLLRGPYNEQFF. CDR3 bases: TGTGCCAGCAGCTTGCTCCGGGGCCCTTACAATGAGCAGTTCTTC. J is TRBJ2-1 and V is TRBV5-5; D tentatively fits TRBD1 or TRBD2 (5 bases each). Trimming took off 1 base at V and 4 bases at J, with 12 bases between the two ends. CDR1 and CDR2 (germline): SGHKS, YYEKEE (reference sequence). CDR3 size: 15 residues.

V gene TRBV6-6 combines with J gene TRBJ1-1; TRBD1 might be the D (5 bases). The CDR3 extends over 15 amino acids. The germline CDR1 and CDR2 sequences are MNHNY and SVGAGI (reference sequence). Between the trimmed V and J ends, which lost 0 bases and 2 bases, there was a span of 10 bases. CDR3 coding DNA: TGTGCCAGCAGTTACTCTTCAGGGTTAAACACTGAAGCTTTCTTT. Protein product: CASSYSSGLNTEAFF.